The 27 T cell receptor beta chains reported below all come from one sample, sequenced in a study of blood T cell repertoires in COVID-19. Produced via immunoSEQ multiplex PCR; TCRdb's table is partial and in-frame only. Of over 65,000 clones in the sample, roughly 79% were seen once. The sample comprised peripheral blood. These receptors came from a man older than 75 with acute or convalescent COVID-19.

V and J are TRBV5-4 and TRBJ1-1; 7 bases line up with TRBD1. CDR3 length: 16 amino acids. V dropped 3 bases and J dropped 3; count of bases not matched to a gene: 11. CDR1 is SGHNT, CDR2 YYREEE, per germline (reference sequence). The CDR3 DNA is TGTGCCAGCAGCTCCAGGGGGGCCCCGGGGGACACTGAAGCTTTCTTT. The encoded protein is CASSSRGAPGDTEAFF.

This clone turned up a few times. The rearrangement joins TRBV30 to TRBJ2-7; D gene ambiguous. Germline-derived CDR1 and CDR2 are GTSNPN and SVGIG (reference sequence). V gave up 1 base and J gave up 2 bases, with 9 bases separating them. There are 13 residues in the CDR3. The chain's CDR3 is CAWSDDGPYEQYF. DNA for the CDR3: TGTGCCTGGAGTGATGATGGCCCCTACGAGCAGTACTTC.

The chain joins TRBV18 to TRBJ2-2; D is perhaps TRBD1 (7 bases). The CDR3 totals 14 residues. The V end was cut by 8 bases, the J end by 6 bases, with 16 bases between. Per the germline V gene, CDR1 is KGHSH and CDR2 is LQKENI. CDR3: CASARGDRPGELFF. CDR3 nucleotide sequence: TGTGCCAGCGCAAGGGGGGACAGACCCGGGGAGCTGTTTTTT.

The V call is TRBV27, the J call TRBJ2-1; TRBD1 matches at 10 bases. The CDR3 has 17 residues. Germline V lookup: CDR1 MNHEY, CDR2 SMNVEV (reference sequence). V shed 2 bases, J shed 3 bases, and the junction held 7 bases outside the gene matches. CDR3 sequence: CASSLRLTGGRYNEQFF. CDR3 nucleotide sequence: TGTGCCAGCAGTTTACGTTTGACAGGGGGCCGCTACAATGAGCAGTTCTTC.

The genes are TRBV9 and TRBJ2-5; 8 nucleotides line up with TRBD1. Germline trimming cut 0 bases from V and 3 bases from J; bases unmatched to any gene: 7. Germline V gene data show CDR1 as SGDLS and CDR2 as YYNGEE. This CDR3 contains 16 residues. The CDR3 protein is CASSVGQGAGKETQYF. The CDR3 DNA is TGTGCCAGCAGCGTAGGCCAGGGGGCTGGAAAAGAGACCCAGTACTTC.

This chain uses TRBV7-9 with TRBJ1-4; 9 positions agree with TRBD1. The CDR3 has 14 amino acids. Germline values: CDR1 SEHNR, CDR2 FQNEAQ (reference sequence). Trimming cost V 3 bases and J 8 bases; bases outside gene matches: 4. The DNA for the CDR3 is TGTGCCAGCAGCTTCGGACAGGGGAGGGAAAAACTGTTTTTT. It yields the protein CASSFGQGREKLFF. The whole variable domain, remainder taken from reference TRBV7-9 and TRBJ1-4, is DTGVSQNPRHKITKRGQNVTFRCDPISEHNRLYWYRQTLGQGPEFLTYFQNEAQLEKSRLLSDRFSAERPKGSFSTLEIQRTEQGDSAMYLCASSFGQGREKLFFGSGTQLSVL.

This chain uses TRBV5-1 with TRBJ1-3, with D perhaps matching TRBD1 (5 bases). The CDR3 is made up of 16 amino acids. V dropped 0 bases and J dropped 0 bases, with 10 bases sitting between them. Looked up from germline, CDR1 is SGHRS and CDR2 is YFSETQ. The CDR3 coding sequence is TGCGCCAGCAGCTTGGAGGCCAGGGACTCTGGAAACACCATATATTTT. This gives the protein CASSLEARDSGNTIYF.

This clone was found once. The rearrangement uses TRBV7-3 and TRBJ2-1, with 9 bases aligning to TRBD2. This CDR3 is built from 16 residues. The V and J ends lost 3 bases and 4 bases, in that order; junction bases with no gene match: 7. Germline assignment: CDR1 SGHTA and CDR2 FQGTGA. CDR3: CASSLRAGGTYNEQFF. The CDR3 DNA reads as TGTGCCAGCAGCTTGAGGGCGGGAGGGACTTACAATGAGCAGTTCTTC.

CDR3 nucleotides: TGCGCCAGCAGCTTTGGAGACAGGGCGAACACTGAAGCTTTCTTT. Residues: CASSFGDRANTEAFF. The chain employs TRBV5-1 and TRBJ1-1; 7 bases align to TRBD1. Germline V lookup: CDR1 SGHRS, CDR2 YFSETQ. After removal of 2 bases from V and 1 base from J, the junction contained 5 bases not matched to a gene. The CDR3 sequence is 15 residues long.

This clone is a singleton in its sample. V gene TRBV29-1 combines with J gene TRBJ2-5; TRBD2 is a possible D gene (5 bases). Trimming left V 6 bases short and J 2 bases short, with 10 bases between. Germline values: CDR1 SQVTM, CDR2 ANQGSEA. The CDR3 loop spans 12 amino acids. Here the CDR3 reads CSVLGSQETQYF. The CDR3 DNA reads as TGCAGCGTCCTAGGGAGTCAAGAGACCCAGTACTTC.

The chain uses TRBV2 and TRBJ1-2; weak D call: TRBD1 (6 bases). Per the germline V gene, CDR1 is SNHLY and CDR2 is FYNNEI. The CDR3 consists of 13 residues. Trimming stripped 6 bases from V and 6 bases from J, with 14 bases between. DNA of the CDR3: TGTGCCAGCAGAACAGGGATGGCAGATGGCTACACCTTC. It specifies CASRTGMADGYTF.

This rearrangement joins TRBV30 to TRBJ2-5; 7 nucleotides line up with TRBD2. With 3 bases clipped from V and 2 bases from J, the junction kept 6 bases outside the gene matches. The CDR3 extends over 14 amino acids. Germline loops: CDR1 GTSNPN, CDR2 SVGIG (reference sequence). CDR3 coding DNA: TGTGCCTGGAGCCGCCCGGGACTACAAGAGACCCAGTACTTC. Translating it yields CAWSRPGLQETQYF.

This clone has just one count. The chain recombines TRBV27 with TRBJ1-1, with a tentative D call TRBD1 (6 bases). Germline V CDR1 and CDR2: MNHEY, SMNVEV (reference sequence). The CDR3 is 13 residues long. V was shortened by 6 bases and J by 5 bases, with 13 bases between the two germline ends. CDR3 sequence: CASRIYTGTEAFF. CDR3 coding DNA: TGTGCCAGCAGGATTTACACAGGGACTGAAGCTTTCTTT.

This clone showed up just once. The J gene is TRBJ2-2, the V gene TRBV28; no firm D call. The germline gives CDR1 MDHEN, CDR2 SYDVKM. Trimming took off 7 bases at V and 6 bases at J, with 9 bases between the two ends. This CDR3 contains 12 residues. This CDR3 is CASNYNPGELFF. In DNA form, the CDR3 reads TGTGCCAGCAATTACAACCCCGGGGAGCTGTTTTTT.

The V and J genes are TRBV28 and TRBJ1-1; no clear D gene. In germline, CDR1 is MDHEN, CDR2 SYDVKM. V gave up 3 bases and J gave up 4 bases, with 12 bases separating them. The CDR3 loop spans 14 amino acids. CDR3 in DNA: TGTGCCAGCAGTTTGAGGGCCAGTTTCACTGAAGCTTTCTTT. Encoded protein: CASSLRASFTEAFF.

The table lists this clone with a count of one. This CDR3 reads CASSFNRAGTDTQYF. The CDR3 region has the DNA TGTGCCAGCAGTTTTAACAGGGCAGGGACAGATACGCAGTATTTT. This chain uses TRBV28 with TRBJ2-3; weak D call: TRBD1 (6 bases). V lost 3 bases and J 3 bases, leaving 13 bases between the germline ends. CDR1 is MDHEN and CDR2 is SYDVKM in the germline V gene. The CDR3 covers 15 residues.

This clone appeared a single time. The rearrangement joins TRBV7-2 to TRBJ1-5; D call uncertain. This CDR3 has 15 amino acids. Germline-derived CDR1 and CDR2 are SGHTA and FQGNSA. V lost 5 bases, J lost 5 bases, and 16 bases lay in between. Here the CDR3 DNA reads TGTGCCAGCAGCCCGGGAAGCGGCAACCATCAGCCCCAGCATTTT. This translates into CASSPGSGNHQPQHF.

The chain couples TRBV24-1 to TRBJ1-2; D may be TRBD1 (6 bases). The CDR3 sequence is 14 residues long. The V gene's germline CDR1 is KGHDR and CDR2 SFDVKD. Trimming took 2 bases from V and 7 from J, leaving 13 bases between them. CDR3 sequence reads: CATSDSITGTGYTF. CDR3 in DNA: TGTGCCACCAGTGATTCTATTACAGGGACTGGCTACACCTTC.

The genes are TRBV30 and TRBJ1-6; TRBD1 aligns across 8 bases. Germline-derived CDR1 and CDR2 are GTSNPN and SVGIG (reference sequence). CDR3 length: 15 amino acids. The J segment lost 7 bases and the V segment lost 1 base, leaving 6 bases of the junction unmatched. CDR3 residues: CAWSGERTGNSPLHF. CDR3 bases: TGTGCCTGGAGTGGGGAGAGGACAGGGAATTCACCCCTCCACTTT.

This clone was found once. The chain links TRBV29-1 to TRBJ1-3; D uncertain. Germline-derived CDR1 and CDR2 are SQVTM and ANQGSEA. The CDR3 spans 13 residues. V dropped 6 bases and J dropped 0 bases, with 9 bases sitting between them. The CDR3 region has the DNA TGCAGCGTCATGGAGCTCTCTGGAAACACCATATATTTT. It yields the protein CSVMELSGNTIYF.

The genes are TRBV29-1 and TRBJ1-4; TRBD1 might be the D (6 bases). CDR1 and CDR2 from the germline V gene are SQVTM and ANQGSEA. CDR3 size: 12 residues. Deletions cut 5 bases from V and 7 bases from J, with 11 bases between. This CDR3 reads CSVRRGGEKLFF. The DNA for the CDR3 is TGCAGCGTTCGCAGGGGCGGTGAAAAACTGTTTTTT.

This chain connects TRBV29-1 to TRBJ2-3; 7 bases match TRBD2. In germline, CDR1 is SQVTM, CDR2 ANQGSEA. CDR3 size: 14 residues. The trim removed 2 bases at V and 1 base at J, leaving 3 bases unmatched. The CDR3 loop reads CSVETTSGTDTQYF. In DNA form, the CDR3 reads TGCAGCGTTGAAACTACTAGCGGCACAGATACGCAGTATTTT.

This chain uses TRBV6-6 with TRBJ2-1, with 9 nucleotides matching TRBD2. J gave up 10 bases and V 6 bases, and 1 base lay outside the gene matches. Germline loops: CDR1 MNHNY, CDR2 SVGAGI (reference sequence). The CDR3 covers 11 residues. CDR3 coding DNA: TGTGCCAGCAGCGGACTAGCGGAGCAGTTCTTC. It codes for CASSGLAEQFF.

The V call is TRBV11-2, the J call TRBJ2-2; tentative D call: TRBD1 (5 bases). CDR1 is SGHAT and CDR2 is FQNNGV in the germline V gene. Trimming left V 1 base short and J 5 bases short, with 11 bases between. The CDR3 extends over 15 amino acids. CDR3 sequence reads: CASSLAAGNTGELFF. The DNA of the CDR3 is TGTGCCAGCAGCTTAGCGGCAGGGAATACCGGGGAGCTGTTTTTT.

This chain connects TRBV6-2 or TRBV6-3 to TRBJ1-2; 8 bases are shared with TRBD1. Germline V gives CDR1 MNHEY, CDR2 SVGEGT. The J segment lost 7 bases and the V segment lost 6 bases, leaving 10 bases of the junction unmatched. This CDR3 has 14 amino acids. The CDR3 nucleotides are TGTGCCAGCAGCCCGGACAGGGTACGGGGTGGCTACACCTTC. Translating gives CASSPDRVRGGYTF.

The chain uses TRBV30 and TRBJ2-7, with TRBD2 identical over 8 bases. CDR3 size: 13 residues. Germline trimming cut 2 bases from V and 3 bases from J; bases unmatched to any gene: 3. Germline CDR1 reads GTSNPN; CDR2 reads SVGIG (reference sequence). CDR3 region: CAWSTSGYYEQYF. For the CDR3, the DNA is TGTGCCTGGAGTACTAGCGGATACTACGAGCAGTACTTC.

The chain has TRBV11-3 and TRBJ2-1; possibly TRBD1 for D (6 bases). From germline, CDR1 is SGHNT and CDR2 YENEEA. The CDR3 spans 15 residues. V was pared by 1 base and J by 2 bases, with 9 bases between. CDR3 nucleotides: TGTGCCAGCAGCTTAGTCGCAGGGGCCTACAATGAGCAGTTCTTC. It codes for CASSLVAGAYNEQFF.